Listed below are T cell receptor beta chains from one sample, sequenced in a study of blood T cell repertoires in COVID-19. Assay: immunoSEQ multiplex PCR; the TCRdb copy retains only in-frame clones and omits some. The table lists roughly 280,000 clones, roughly 86% of them singletons. Sequencing used PBMCs or T cells enriched from blood (not recorded which). The source of these receptors is a woman aged 55-69 years who had recovered from COVID-19. CDR3s include the opening cysteine and the closing phenylalanine or tryptophan. The D gene is left open where the match is weak. Some rows have no size entry. The others give once, few or many, or a class for an expanded clone.

v_call	d_call	clone_size	j_call	cdr3_nt	cdr3_aa
TRBV5-1	TRBD2	once	TRBJ2-1	TGCGCCAGCAGCTTGGGACTAGCGGGGGGGCGCAATGAGCAGTTCTTC	CASSLGLAGGRNEQFF
TRBV28	-	-	TRBJ1-3	TGTGCCACGGGTCCTCTGGAGAACACCATATATTTT	CATGPLENTIYF
TRBV20-1	TRBD2	-	TRBJ2-1	TGCAGTGCTAGTCCGACTAGCGGGAGGTGGGCTGAGCAGTTCTTC	CSASPTSGRWAEQFF
TRBV6-6	-	-	TRBJ1-4	TGTGCCAGCAGTTCACCGTCGGCGGGAAATGAAAAACTGTTTTTT	CASSSPSAGNEKLFF
TRBV7-8	TRBD1	-	TRBJ1-1	TGTGCCAGCAGCCTCCGGGGACAGCGAATGAACACTGAAGCTTTCTTT	CASSLRGQRMNTEAFF
TRBV19	TRBD1	-	TRBJ1-2	TGTGCCAGTATGGCCAATCCGGGACAGGGCGGCTATGGCTACACCTTC	CASMANPGQGGYGYTF
TRBV30	-	-	TRBJ2-7	TGTGCCTGGAGTACAGGGCTTCTGGAGCAGTACTTC	CAWSTGLLEQYF
TRBV9	-	-	TRBJ2-7	TGTGCCAGCAGCGTAGATGGGGAGGCCGACGAGCAGTACTTC	CASSVDGEADEQYF
TRBV2	TRBD2	once	TRBJ2-1	TGTGCCAGCAGTGAACTAGCGGGACTATACAATGAGCAGTTCTTC	CASSELAGLYNEQFF
TRBV7-9	-	-	TRBJ1-6	TGTGCCAGCAGCTTAGGAGGGTCGGGGGGCGAGCCCCTCCACTTT	CASSLGGSGGEPLHF
TRBV9	-	-	TRBJ1-1	TGTGCCAGCAGCTCGCAGACCACAGGGGCTTTCTTT	CASSSQTTGAFF
TRBV3-1/TRBV3-2	TRBD2	-	TRBJ2-7	TGTGCCAGCAGCCAAGGAGCGGGACGCACCTCAGGGCAGTACTTC	CASSQGAGRTSGQYF
TRBV14	-	-	TRBJ2-7	TGTGCCAGCAGCCCACAGGGAACTCCCGTCGGGCAGTACTTC	CASSPQGTPVGQYF
TRBV12-3/TRBV12-4	-	few	TRBJ1-5	TGTGCCAGCAGTCCAACAGGTTATCAGCCCCAGCATTTT	CASSPTGYQPQHF